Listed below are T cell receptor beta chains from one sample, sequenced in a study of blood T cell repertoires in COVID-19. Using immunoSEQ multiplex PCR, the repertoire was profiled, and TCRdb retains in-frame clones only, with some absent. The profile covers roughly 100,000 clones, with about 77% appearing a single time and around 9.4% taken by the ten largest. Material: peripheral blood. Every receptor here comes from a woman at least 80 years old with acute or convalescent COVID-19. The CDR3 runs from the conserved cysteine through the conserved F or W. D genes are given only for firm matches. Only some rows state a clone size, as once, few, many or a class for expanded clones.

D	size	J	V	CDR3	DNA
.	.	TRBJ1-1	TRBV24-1	CATSDQADEAFF	TGTGCCACCAGTGATCAAGCGGATGAAGCTTTCTTT
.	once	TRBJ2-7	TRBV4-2	CASSKGRDRSYEQYF	TGTGCCAGCAGCAAGGGGCGGGATCGATCCTACGAGCAGTACTTC
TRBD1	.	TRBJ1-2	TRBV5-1	CASSLVGQGDDGYTF	TGCGCCAGCAGCTTGGTGGGACAGGGGGACGATGGCTACACCTTC
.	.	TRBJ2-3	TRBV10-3	CAIRSGGLTDTQYF	TGTGCCATCCGATCGGGGGGCTTGACAGATACGCAGTATTTT
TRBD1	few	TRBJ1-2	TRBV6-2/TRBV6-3	CASSRPGQQTNTF	TGTGCCAGCAGTAGACCGGGACAGCAAACAAACACCTTC
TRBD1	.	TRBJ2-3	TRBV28	CASSNAGTGASSQYF	TGTGCCAGCAGCAACGCCGGGACAGGGGCCAGCTCGCAGTATTTT
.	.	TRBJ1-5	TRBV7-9	CASSRTGYNQPQHF	TGTGCCAGCAGCCGGACGGGGTACAATCAGCCCCAGCATTTT
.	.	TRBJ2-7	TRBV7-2	CASSRSSYEQYF	TGTGCCAGCAGTCGGAGCTCCTACGAGCAGTACTTC
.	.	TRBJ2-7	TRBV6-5	CASSYPGGGYYEQYF	TGTGCCAGCAGTTACCCGGGGGGCGGCTACTACGAGCAGTACTTC
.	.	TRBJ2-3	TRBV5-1	CASSLGYGVERGTDTQYF	TGCGCCAGCAGCTTGGGCTATGGGGTAGAGAGGGGCACAGATACGCAGTATTTT
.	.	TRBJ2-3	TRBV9	CASSLPGADTQYF	TGTGCCAGCAGCCTCCCAGGGGCAGATACGCAGTATTTT
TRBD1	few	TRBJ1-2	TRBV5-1	CASSNRGLGYTF	TGCGCCAGCAGCAACAGGGGGCTCGGCTACACCTTC
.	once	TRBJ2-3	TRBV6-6	CASSLLLSDTQYF	TGTGCCAGCAGCCTCCTCCTATCAGATACGCAGTATTTT
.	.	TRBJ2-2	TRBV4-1	CASSQVLSNTGELFF	TGCGCCAGCAGCCAAGTCCTCTCTAACACCGGGGAGCTGTTTTTT
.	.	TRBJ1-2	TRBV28	CASSLRGGYGYTF	TGTGCCAGCAGTTTGAGGGGGGGCTATGGCTACACCTTC
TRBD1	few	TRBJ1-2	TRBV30	CAWGDRGLGGYTF	TGTGCCTGGGGGGACAGGGGATTGGGTGGCTACACCTTC
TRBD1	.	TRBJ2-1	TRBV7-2	CASSFDRANEQFF	TGTGCCAGCAGCTTTGACAGGGCCAATGAGCAGTTCTTC
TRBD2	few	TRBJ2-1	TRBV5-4	CASAPGGQQSYNEQFF	TGTGCCAGCGCCCCGGGGGGGCAGCAATCCTACAATGAGCAGTTCTTC
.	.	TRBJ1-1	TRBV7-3	CASSSQENTEAFF	TGTGCCAGCAGTTCCCAGGAAAACACTGAAGCTTTCTTT
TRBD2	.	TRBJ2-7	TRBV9	CASSEGLADSYEQYF	TGTGCCAGCAGCGAGGGACTAGCGGACTCCTACGAGCAGTACTTC
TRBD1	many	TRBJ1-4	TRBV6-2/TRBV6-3	CASSTDLPTGTASRNSEKLFF	TGTGCCAGCAGTACCGACCTTCCAACCGGGACAGCATCTCGCAATAGCGAAAAACTGTTTTTT
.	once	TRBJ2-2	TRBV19	CASSPAGHTAANTGELFF	TGTGCCAGTAGTCCCGCGGGCCATACAGCCGCGAACACCGGGGAGCTGTTTTTT
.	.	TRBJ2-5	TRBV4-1	CASSQEVWALNQETQYF	TGCGCCAGCAGCCAAGAAGTGTGGGCCCTGAACCAAGAGACCCAGTACTTC
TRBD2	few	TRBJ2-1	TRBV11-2	CASSLVRGGYNEQLF	TGTGCCAGCAGCTTAGTGCGGGGGGGCTATAATGAGCAGCTCTTC
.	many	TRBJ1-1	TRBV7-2	CASSLTRTMGTEAFF	TGTGCCAGCAGCCTGACGCGGACAATGGGCACTGAAGCTTTCTTT
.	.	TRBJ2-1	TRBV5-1	CASSSGHTNYNEQFF	TGCGCCAGCAGCTCAGGACACACCAACTACAATGAGCAGTTCTTC
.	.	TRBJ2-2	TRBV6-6	CASINGYVANTGELFF	TGTGCCAGCATCAACGGGTACGTCGCGAACACCGGGGAGCTGTTTTTT
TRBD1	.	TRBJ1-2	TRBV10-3	CASYRGLSYGYTF	TGTGCCAGCTACAGGGGGCTATCCTATGGCTACACCTTC
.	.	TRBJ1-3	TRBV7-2	CASSFTGNTIYF	TGTGCCAGCAGCTTTACTGGAAACACCATATATTTT
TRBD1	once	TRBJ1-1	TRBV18	CASSALTGTGRDTEAFF	TGTGCCAGCTCAGCTCTTACCGGGACAGGGAGGGACACTGAAGCTTTCTTT
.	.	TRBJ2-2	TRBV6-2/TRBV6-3	CASSQEVPELFF	TGTGCCAGCAGTCAAGAGGTACCGGAGCTGTTTTTT
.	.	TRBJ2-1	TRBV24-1	CATSDLQAEQFF	TGTGCCACCAGTGATTTGCAGGCCGAGCAGTTCTTC
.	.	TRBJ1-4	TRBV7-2	CASSSTLEEKLFF	TGTGCCAGCAGCTCCACCCTGGAGGAAAAACTGTTTTTT
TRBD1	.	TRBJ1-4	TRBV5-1	CASSLAGTGDNEKLFF	TGCGCCAGCAGCTTGGCCGGGACAGGGGATAATGAAAAACTGTTTTTT
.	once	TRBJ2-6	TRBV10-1	CASTQGSGANVLTF	TGCGCCAGCACCCAGGGTTCTGGGGCCAACGTCCTGACTTTC
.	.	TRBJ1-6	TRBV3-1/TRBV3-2	CASSQEPGANNSPLHF	TGTGCCAGCAGCCAAGAACCTGGGGCTAACAATTCACCCCTCCACTTT
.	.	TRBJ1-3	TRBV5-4	CASRLQGSAGNTIYF	TGTGCCAGCAGGTTACAGGGTAGCGCTGGAAACACCATATATTTT
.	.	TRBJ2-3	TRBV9	CASSPPPRGFTDTQYF	TGTGCCAGCAGCCCACCTCCCAGGGGTTTCACAGATACGCAGTATTTT
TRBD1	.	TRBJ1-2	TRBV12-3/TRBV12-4	CASTNRGRGYTF	TGTGCCAGCACCAACAGGGGACGTGGCTACACCTTC
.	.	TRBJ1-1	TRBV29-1	CSSLPQGAEAFF	TGCAGCTCCTTACCACAGGGCGCCGAAGCTTTCTTT
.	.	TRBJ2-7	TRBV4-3	CASSQGVNRAYEQYF	TGCGCCAGCAGCCAAGGGGTTAACAGGGCCTACGAGCAGTACTTC
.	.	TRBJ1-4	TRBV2	CASRTQGRENEKLFF	TGTGCCAGCAGGACCCAGGGAAGAGAGAATGAAAAACTGTTTTTT
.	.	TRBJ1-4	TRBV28	CASSSEGVTNEKLFF	TGTGCCAGCAGTTCCGAGGGGGTGACTAATGAAAAACTGTTTTTT
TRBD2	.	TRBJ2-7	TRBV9	CASSVVPSGGYHEQYF	TGTGCCAGCAGCGTAGTGCCTAGCGGGGGGTACCACGAGCAGTACTTC
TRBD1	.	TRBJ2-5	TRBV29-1	CSVAGGPLGETQYF	TGCAGCGTTGCAGGGGGACCCCTGGGAGAGACCCAGTACTTC
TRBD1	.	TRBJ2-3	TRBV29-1	CSVPGQGVTDTQYF	TGCAGCGTTCCGGGACAGGGAGTCACAGATACGCAGTATTTT